Shown below are 19 T cell receptor beta chains from a single sample sequenced in a study of identifying expanded T cells in peripheral blood (dated by TCRdb to about 2019). The library came from the immunoSEQ multiplex PCR assay. TCRdb holds this immuneACCESS table with in-frame rearrangements only. Some clones are missing; in checked studies, unresolved V genes explain under half, and the rest has no known cause. Within this sample are around 120,000 clones, with around 88% of them counted one time only. The top ten hold about 8% of the sample. Sequencing used blood. These TCRs come from a person aged 18-69 years in good health.

The DNA of the CDR3 is TGTGCCAGCAGCAAAGGTATAGGACCCTACGAGCAGTACTTC. This sequence encodes CASSKGIGPYEQYF. The V call is TRBV21-1, the J call TRBJ2-7. TRBV21-1 is a documented pseudogene. This CDR3 has 14 residues.

The chain is built from TRBV10-3 and TRBJ2-1; TRBD2 is a possible D gene (5 bases). The CDR3 is made up of 16 amino acids. Germline values: CDR1 ENHRY, CDR2 SYGVKD. Trimming left V 0 bases short and J 0 bases short, with 9 bases between. This CDR3 reads CAISESTTSSYNEQFF. CDR3 bases: TGTGCCATCAGTGAGTCGACTACGAGCTCCTACAATGAGCAGTTCTTC.

This chain uses TRBV11-3 with TRBJ2-7; the match to TRBD1 covers 12 bases. With V trimmed by 4 bases and J by 7 bases, 8 bases remained unmatched. Germline V gene lookup returns CDR1 SGHNT and CDR2 YENEEA. This CDR3 spans 15 amino acids. In DNA form, the CDR3 reads TGTGCCAGCAGCTCCGCGGGACAGGGGGCGCGTGAGCAGTACTTC. This gives the protein CASSSAGQGAREQYF.

The chain links TRBV11-1 to TRBJ1-5; 9 positions agree with TRBD1. Germline CDR1 is SGHAT and CDR2 is FQDESV (reference sequence). The CDR3 totals 14 residues. Trimming at V came to 4 bases and at J to 4 bases, leaving 2 bases not matched to a gene. The CDR3 loop reads CASSSGQGNQPQHF. In nucleotides, the CDR3 is TGTGCCAGCAGCTCGGGACAGGGTAATCAGCCCCAGCATTTT. Complete variable domain (other parts from reference TRBV11-1 and TRBJ1-5): EAEVAQSPRYKITEKSQAVAFWCDPISGHATLYWYRQILGQGPELLVQFQDESVVDDSQLPKDRFSAERLKGVDSTLKIQPAELGDSAMYLCASSSGQGNQPQHFGDGTRLSIL.

The chain has TRBV20-1 and TRBJ2-7, with 7 bases aligning to TRBD2. The CDR3 totals 11 residues. The germline V gene has CDR1 DFQATT and CDR2 SNEGSKA (reference sequence). The V and J ends lost 3 bases and 6 bases, in that order; junction bases with no gene match: 2. CDR3 nucleotide sequence: TGCAGTGCTAGCGGGAGGACCGAGCAGTACTTC. Protein sequence: CSASGRTEQYF.

The rearrangement uses TRBV5-6 and TRBJ2-5; D gene uncertain. The CDR3 contains 13 residues. The V gene's germline CDR1 is SGHDT and CDR2 YYEEEE. The V end lost 0 bases, the J end lost 7 bases, and 10 bases lay between the germline ends. CDR3 loop: CASSLAIAPTQYF. The DNA for the CDR3 is TGTGCCAGCAGCTTGGCCATCGCTCCGACCCAGTACTTC.

This sequence joins TRBV10-1 and TRBJ2-7, with D perhaps being TRBD1 or TRBD2 (5 bases each). The CDR3 covers 12 residues. Trimming took off 8 bases at V and 11 bases at J, with 19 bases between the two ends. From germline, CDR1 is WNHNN and CDR2 SYGVQD (reference sequence). The CDR3 sequence is CASPGKRAGKYF. In DNA, the CDR3 is TGCGCCAGCCCGGGGAAAAGGGCAGGGAAGTACTTC.

The chain recombines TRBV7-3 with TRBJ2-3, with D possibly TRBD1 on 6 matching bases. The CDR3 runs to 15 residues. Trimming removed 5 bases from V and 0 bases from J, with 12 bases in between. CDR1 is SGHTA and CDR2 is FQGTGA in the germline V gene. This CDR3 is CASSRDTTSTDTQYF. The CDR3 region has the DNA TGTGCCAGCAGCCGGGACACAACTAGCACAGATACGCAGTATTTT.

This clone was detected only once. The chain employs TRBV7-8 and TRBJ2-7; TRBD1 matches at 10 bases. The germline V gene has CDR1 SGHVS and CDR2 FQNEAQ. Trimming took 5 bases from V and 3 from J; bases not matched to a gene: 7. This CDR3 spans 15 amino acids. The CDR3 DNA reads TGTGCCAGCAGCACCGACAGGGGGCAGTACTACGAGCAGTACTTC. Its protein product is CASSTDRGQYYEQYF.

V and J are TRBV11-2 and TRBJ2-1; possibly TRBD2 for D (6 bases). CDR3 length: 16 residues. Trimming cost V 0 bases and J 3 bases, with 12 bases left between them. Germline values: CDR1 SGHAT, CDR2 FQNNGV. The CDR3 loop is CASSLDYRTIYNEQFF. The CDR3 bases are TGTGCCAGCAGCTTAGATTACCGGACTATCTACAATGAGCAGTTCTTC.

The V and J genes are TRBV19 and TRBJ1-2; no definite D call. This CDR3 has 19 residues. With 4 bases removed from V and 0 bases from J, the gap between germline ends came to 24 bases. The germline CDR1 and CDR2 sequences are LNHDA and SQIVND (reference sequence). Here the CDR3 reads CASSTGGWARGETNYGYTF. The CDR3 DNA follows: TGTGCCAGTAGTACGGGAGGTTGGGCGCGGGGAGAGACTAACTATGGCTACACCTTC.

The V call is TRBV19, the J call TRBJ1-3; the D is unclear. CDR3 length equals 15 residues. The V end was cut by 2 bases, the J end by 0 bases, with 8 bases between. Germline V gene sequence: CDR1 LNHDA, CDR2 SQIVND (reference sequence). The CDR3 DNA reads TGTGCCAGTAGTATAAACGGTAACTCTGGAAACACCATATATTTT. Translation gives CASSINGNSGNTIYF.

The chain carries TRBV6-1 and TRBJ1-5; no clear D gene. Trimming removed 2 bases from V and 2 bases from J, with 13 bases in between. The CDR3 has 16 amino acids. CDR1 is MNHNS and CDR2 is SASEGT in the germline V gene. In DNA, the CDR3 is TGTGCCAGCAGTGAATCTGGGTACGGTGGCAATCAGCCCCAGCATTTT. Amino acid sequence: CASSESGYGGNQPQHF.

The chain recombines TRBV5-1 with TRBJ2-1, with TRBD2 matching over 9 bases. This CDR3 spans 17 amino acids. Trimming removed 4 bases from V and 6 bases from J; junction bases left unmatched: 14. Germline-derived CDR1 and CDR2 are SGHRS and YFSETQ. The CDR3 DNA reads TGCGCCAGCAGCCTGACCTTAGCGGGAGTTACGAGCAATGAGCAGTTCTTC. Protein product: CASSLTLAGVTSNEQFF. Filled out from reference TRBV5-1 and TRBJ2-1, the complete variable domain reads KAGVTQTPRYLIKTRGQQVTLSCSPISGHRSVSWYQQTPGQGLQFLFEYFSETQRNKGNFPGRFSGRQFSNSRSEMNVSTLELGDSALYLCASSLTLAGVTSNEQFFGPGTRLTVL.

The chain is built from TRBV6-1 and TRBJ2-1; tentatively, D is TRBD2 (5 bases). The V and J ends lost 8 bases and 7 bases respectively, with 12 bases between them. Germline V gene sequence: CDR1 MNHNS, CDR2 SASEGT. The CDR3 loop spans 12 amino acids. The CDR3 sequence is CASLRAENEQFF. The CDR3 region has the DNA TGTGCCAGCTTGAGGGCCGAGAATGAGCAGTTCTTC.

The CDR3 DNA is TGTGCCAGCAGTGATGGCAGCTACGAGCAGTACTTC. Translation gives CASSDGSYEQYF. The gene calls are TRBV2 and TRBJ2-7, with unresolved D. The germline CDR1 and CDR2 sequences are SNHLY and FYNNEI. With 3 bases removed from V and 3 bases from J, the gap between germline ends came to 6 bases. The CDR3 extends over 12 amino acids.

This chain joins TRBV7-6 and TRBJ2-3; 11 bases are a match to TRBD2. Germline V CDR1 and CDR2: SGHVS, FNYEAQ. The CDR3 length is 16 residues. V shed 1 base and J 5 bases; nucleotides not matched to a gene: 5. As DNA, the CDR3 is TGTGCCAGCAGCTTAGAGACTAGCGGGGTTGGAGATACGCAGTATTTT. Translating gives CASSLETSGVGDTQYF.

This clone occurred once. The chain combines TRBV5-4 with TRBJ1-5; D remains unclear. The CDR3 loop spans 16 amino acids. Looked up from germline, CDR1 is SGHNT and CDR2 is YYREEE (reference sequence). V was clipped by 4 bases and J by 0 bases, with 14 bases between them. For the CDR3, the DNA is TGTGCCAGCAGCGCTGAACCCGGTTATAGCAATCAGCCCCAGCATTTT. The encoded protein is CASSAEPGYSNQPQHF.

This chain uses TRBV5-1 with TRBJ2-5, with TRBD2 as a possible D gene (7 bases). The V end was cut by 4 bases, the J end by 11 bases, with 15 bases between. CDR3 length equals 12 residues. The V gene's germline CDR1 is SGHRS and CDR2 YFSETQ. Here the CDR3 reads CASSEGGHEQYF. Here the CDR3 DNA reads TGCGCCAGCAGCGAGGGGGGGCATGAGCAGTACTTC.